This TCR beta chain stems from a study of regulatory T cells in long-lasting Graves disease. Time point in this sample: newly diagnosed GD, antithyroid drugs for less than 3 months. After RNA was extracted from PBMCs, the TCR library was made from it. Arm-PCR of CDR3 regions and iRepertoire HTBI primers were used to build TCR beta libraries. In the authors' methods: Samples collectively showed fewer than 80 TRBV and 14 TRBJ segments. Each CDR3 protein gets one entry after TCRdb re-called the multiplex PCR reads with MiXCR. These V and J calls originate from TCRdb's pipeline instead of the authors' own analysis. The sample lists 350,000 to 550,000 distinct CDR3 sequences; 14% were seen once. This clonotype was counted at least ten times. Its antigen is unknown. This CDR3 comprises 15 residues. Germline V CDR1 and CDR2: SGHAT, FQDESV (reference sequence). Trimming cost V 5 bases and J 7 bases, with 21 bases left between them.

Study results and caveats: Persistent disease exhibited a predilection for TRBV28, TRBJ1-2 and TRBJ2-5. Relative to new patients (under 1,000), persistent patients exhibited greater sharing of public clonotypes (around 3,000).

These same data were also listed under a study on T cells in Graves' hyperthyroidism and ophthalmopathy. That source reports: Ophthalmopathy was distinguished from stable hyperthyroidism by 13 V-J signatures.

The material was peripheral blood mononuclear cells (PBMCs), obtained at new diagnosis, from a patient treated with antithyroid drugs. This rearrangement joins TRBV11-1 to TRBJ2-7; D possibly corresponds to TRBD1 (6 bases). This clonotype originated in a woman aged 45 to 65 with Graves disease. The CDR3 is CASSPSSGASWEQYF. DNA for the CDR3: TGTGCCAGCAGCCCATCATCAGGGGCGTCTTGGGAGCAGTACTTC.